The source of this T cell receptor beta chain is a study of blood T cell repertoires in COVID-19. Study-wide context: The analysed material was cDNA or gDNA that came from T cells, B-cell-depleted T cells, or PBMCs.

Per the study methods: Quantification of nucleated cells was approximated via reference gene primer amplification. Measured with immunoSEQ multiplex PCR; TCRdb has only the in-frame clones, and not every one. V, J and clone size reflect that table, while D and trimming were determined from the DNA. The repertoire consists of over 250,000 clones, with 88% occurring once and the leading ten covering around 1%. Self-reported history from a screening survey and questionnaire set each donor's cohort. The recovered donors of Cohort 3 showed two negative PCRs, clearance, or symptom resolution. The sequencing input was PBMCs or T cells enriched from blood (not recorded which). The sequence was collected from a woman younger than 45 who had recovered from COVID-19.

The CDR3 DNA is TGCGCCAGCAGCCAACCTAGCGGAGGACCGCTATCCTACGAGCAGTACTTC. It specifies CASSQPSGGPLSYEQYF. The chain is built from TRBV4-1 and TRBJ2-7; 7 nucleotides agree with TRBD2. Germline V CDR1 and CDR2: MGHRA, YSYEKL. This CDR3 contains 17 residues. With 2 bases clipped from V and 1 base from J, the junction kept 11 bases outside the gene matches.